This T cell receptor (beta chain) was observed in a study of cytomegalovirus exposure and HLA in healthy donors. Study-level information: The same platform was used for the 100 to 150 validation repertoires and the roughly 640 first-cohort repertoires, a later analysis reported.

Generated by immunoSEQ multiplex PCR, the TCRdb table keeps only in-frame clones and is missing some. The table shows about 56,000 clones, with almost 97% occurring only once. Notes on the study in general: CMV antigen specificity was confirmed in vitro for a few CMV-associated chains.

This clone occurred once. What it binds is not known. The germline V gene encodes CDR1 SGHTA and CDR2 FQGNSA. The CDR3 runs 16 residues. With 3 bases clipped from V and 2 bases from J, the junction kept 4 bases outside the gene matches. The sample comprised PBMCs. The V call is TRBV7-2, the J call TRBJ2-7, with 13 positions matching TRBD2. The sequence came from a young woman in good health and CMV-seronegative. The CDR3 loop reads CASSFGTSGNPYEQYF. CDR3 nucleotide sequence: TGTGCCAGCAGCTTTGGGACTAGCGGGAATCCCTACGAGCAGTACTTC.